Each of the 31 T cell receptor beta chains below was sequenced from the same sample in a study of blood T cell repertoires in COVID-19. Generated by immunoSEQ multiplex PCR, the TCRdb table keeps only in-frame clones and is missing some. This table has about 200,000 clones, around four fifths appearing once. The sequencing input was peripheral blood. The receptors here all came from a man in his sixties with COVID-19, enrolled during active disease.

CDR3 sequence (DNA): TGTGCCACCAGCAAGGGACAGTACTCTGGAAACACCATATATTTT. Its protein product is CATSKGQYSGNTIYF. V usage is TRBV15 and J usage is TRBJ1-3, with 7 bases aligning to TRBD1. Germline V CDR1 and CDR2: LNHNV, YYDKDF (reference sequence). The CDR3 is 15 residues long. V was pared by 4 bases and J by 0 bases, with 3 bases of the junction left unmatched.

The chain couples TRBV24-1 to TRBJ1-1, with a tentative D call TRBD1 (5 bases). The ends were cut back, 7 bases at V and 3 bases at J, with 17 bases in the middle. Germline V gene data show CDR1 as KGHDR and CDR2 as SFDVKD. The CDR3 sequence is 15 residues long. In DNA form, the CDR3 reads TGTGCCACCAGGGGTAGCAGGGAAAAGGACACTGAAGCTTTCTTT. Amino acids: CATRGSREKDTEAFF.

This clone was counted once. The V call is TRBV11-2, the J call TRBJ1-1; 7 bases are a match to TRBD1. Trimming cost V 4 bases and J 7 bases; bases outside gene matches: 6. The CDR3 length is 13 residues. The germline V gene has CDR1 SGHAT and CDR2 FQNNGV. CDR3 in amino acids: CASSYTGVGEAFF. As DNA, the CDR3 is TGTGCCAGCAGCTACACAGGGGTCGGTGAAGCTTTCTTT.

The CDR3 loop is CASTGLFQETQYF. The CDR3 nucleotides are TGTGCCAGCACTGGCCTGTTTCAAGAGACCCAGTACTTC. The rearrangement joins TRBV28 to TRBJ2-5; D unclear. Trimming stripped 7 bases from V and 2 bases from J, with 11 bases between. The CDR3 runs 13 residues. Germline CDR1 and CDR2: MDHEN and SYDVKM.

Here the CDR3 reads CASRGPPGQPQHF. CDR3 DNA: TGTGCCAGCAGGGGGCCCCCCGGTCAGCCCCAGCATTTT. The chain recombines TRBV2 with TRBJ1-5; weak D call: TRBD1 (5 bases). CDR3 length: 13 residues. Germline V lookup: CDR1 SNHLY, CDR2 FYNNEI. V was shortened by 6 bases and J by 6 bases, with 12 bases between the two germline ends.

The DNA for the CDR3 is TGTGCCACTACGGGACAGCTGAACACCGGGGAGCTGTTTTTT. Amino acid sequence: CATTGQLNTGELFF. The chain joins TRBV24-1 to TRBJ2-2; 7 bases match TRBD1. Unmatched junction bases numbered 5, after V lost 10 bases and J lost 1 base. Germline CDR1 and CDR2: KGHDR and SFDVKD. The CDR3 is made up of 14 amino acids.

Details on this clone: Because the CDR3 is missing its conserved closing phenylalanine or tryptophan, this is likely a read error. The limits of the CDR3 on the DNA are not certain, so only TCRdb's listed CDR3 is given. CDR3 residues: CASSYSGVFRL. V is TRBV6-6 and J is TRBJ1-2; TRBD1 reflects the table's D call only, with no check against the DNA. The CDR3 region is 11 residues in length, termini included. CDR1 is MNHNY, CDR2 SVGAGI, per germline (reference sequence).

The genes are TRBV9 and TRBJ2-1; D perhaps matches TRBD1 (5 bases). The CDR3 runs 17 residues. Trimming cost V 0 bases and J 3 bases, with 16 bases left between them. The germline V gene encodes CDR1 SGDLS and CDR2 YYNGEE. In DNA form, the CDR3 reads TGTGCCAGCAGCGTAGCCCCACAGGTAAACGGCTACAATGAGCAGTTCTTC. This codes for CASSVAPQVNGYNEQFF.

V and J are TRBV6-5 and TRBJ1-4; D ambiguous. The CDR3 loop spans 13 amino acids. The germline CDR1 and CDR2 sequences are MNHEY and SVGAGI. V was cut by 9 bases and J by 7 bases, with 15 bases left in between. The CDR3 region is CASRAVRSEKLFF. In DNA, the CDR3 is TGTGCCAGTAGAGCAGTGCGGAGTGAAAAACTGTTTTTT.

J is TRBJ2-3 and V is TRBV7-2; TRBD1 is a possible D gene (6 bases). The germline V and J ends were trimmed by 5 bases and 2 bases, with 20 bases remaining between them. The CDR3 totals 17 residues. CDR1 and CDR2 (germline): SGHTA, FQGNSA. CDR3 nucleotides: TGTGCCAGCAGCCCAACCCCGGGACATAACCCCACAGATACGCAGTATTTT. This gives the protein CASSPTPGHNPTDTQYF.

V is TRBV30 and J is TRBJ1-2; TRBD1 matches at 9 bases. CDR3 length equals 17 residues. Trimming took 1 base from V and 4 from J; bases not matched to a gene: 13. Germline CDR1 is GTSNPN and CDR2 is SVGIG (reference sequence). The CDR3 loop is CAWSALTGGLLGYGYTF. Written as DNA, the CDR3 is TGTGCCTGGAGTGCCTTGACAGGGGGACTCTTGGGCTATGGCTACACCTTC.

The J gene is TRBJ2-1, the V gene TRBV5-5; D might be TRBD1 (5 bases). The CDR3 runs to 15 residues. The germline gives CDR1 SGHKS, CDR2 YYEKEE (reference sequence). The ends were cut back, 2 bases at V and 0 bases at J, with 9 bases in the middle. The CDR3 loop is CASSLQAHSYNEQFF. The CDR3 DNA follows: TGTGCCAGCAGCTTACAGGCTCACTCCTACAATGAGCAGTTCTTC.

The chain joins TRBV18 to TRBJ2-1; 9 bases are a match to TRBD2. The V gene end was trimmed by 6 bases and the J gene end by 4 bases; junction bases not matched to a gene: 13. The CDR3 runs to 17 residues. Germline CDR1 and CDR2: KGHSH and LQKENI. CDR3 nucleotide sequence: TGTGCCAGCTCGGAATTACCCGCTAGCGGGATGTACAATGAGCAGTTCTTC. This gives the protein CASSELPASGMYNEQFF.

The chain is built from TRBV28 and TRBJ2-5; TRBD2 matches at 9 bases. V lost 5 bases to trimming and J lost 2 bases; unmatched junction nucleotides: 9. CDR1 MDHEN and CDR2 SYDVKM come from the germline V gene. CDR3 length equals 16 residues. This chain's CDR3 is CASSPPGLAEQETQYF. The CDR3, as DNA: TGTGCCAGCAGTCCACCGGGACTAGCAGAACAAGAGACCCAGTACTTC.

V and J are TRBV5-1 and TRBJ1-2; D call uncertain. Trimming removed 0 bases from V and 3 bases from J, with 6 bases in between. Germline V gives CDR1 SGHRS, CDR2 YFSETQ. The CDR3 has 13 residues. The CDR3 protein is CASSLESHYGYTF. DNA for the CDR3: TGCGCCAGCAGCTTGGAGAGTCACTATGGCTACACCTTC.

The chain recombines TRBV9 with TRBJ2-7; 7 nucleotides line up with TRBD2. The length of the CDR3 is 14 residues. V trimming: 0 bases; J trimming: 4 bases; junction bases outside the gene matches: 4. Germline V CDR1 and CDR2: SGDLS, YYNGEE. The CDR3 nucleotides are TGTGCCAGCAGCGTAGAGGAGGGAGGGTACGAGCAGTACTTC. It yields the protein CASSVEEGGYEQYF.

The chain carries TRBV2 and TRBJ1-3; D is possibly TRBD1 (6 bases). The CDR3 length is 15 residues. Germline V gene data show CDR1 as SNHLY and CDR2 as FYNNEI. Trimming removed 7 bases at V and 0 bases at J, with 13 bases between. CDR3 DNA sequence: TGTGCCAGCACTTGGACAGCCTCCTCTGGAAACACCATATATTTT. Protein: CASTWTASSGNTIYF.

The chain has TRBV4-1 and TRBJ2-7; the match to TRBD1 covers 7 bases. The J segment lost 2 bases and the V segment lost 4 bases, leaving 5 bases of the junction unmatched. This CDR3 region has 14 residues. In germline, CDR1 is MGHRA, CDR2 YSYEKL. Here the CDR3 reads CASSPWDRAYEQYF. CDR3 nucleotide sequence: TGCGCCAGCAGCCCATGGGACAGAGCCTACGAGCAGTACTTC.

In DNA form, the CDR3 reads TGTGCCTGGTCAGGGGCGGAGGGCTACACCTTC. It is translated as CAWSGAEGYTF. The chain carries TRBV30 and TRBJ1-2; perhaps TRBD1 as D (6 bases). The germline gives CDR1 GTSNPN, CDR2 SVGIG (reference sequence). This CDR3 comprises 11 residues. Trimming took 5 bases from V and 8 from J, leaving 12 bases between them.

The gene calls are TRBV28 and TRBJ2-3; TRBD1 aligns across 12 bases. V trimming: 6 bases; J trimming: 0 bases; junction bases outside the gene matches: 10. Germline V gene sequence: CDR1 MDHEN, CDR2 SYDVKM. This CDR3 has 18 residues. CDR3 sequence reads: CASRPGTGGSISTDTQYF. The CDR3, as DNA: TGTGCCAGCAGGCCCGGGACAGGGGGCTCAATTAGCACAGATACGCAGTATTTT.

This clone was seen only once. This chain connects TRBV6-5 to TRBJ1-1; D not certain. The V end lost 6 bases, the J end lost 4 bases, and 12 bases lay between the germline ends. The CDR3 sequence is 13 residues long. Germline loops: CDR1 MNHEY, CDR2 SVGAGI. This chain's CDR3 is CASRPSGGTEAFF. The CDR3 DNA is TGTGCCAGCAGACCGAGCGGCGGCACTGAAGCTTTCTTT.

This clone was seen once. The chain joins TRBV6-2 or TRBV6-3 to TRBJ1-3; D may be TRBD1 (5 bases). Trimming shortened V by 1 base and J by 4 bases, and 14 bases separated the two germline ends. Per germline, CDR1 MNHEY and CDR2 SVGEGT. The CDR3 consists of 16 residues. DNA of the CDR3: TGTGCCAGCAGTTACTGGGAAGGGGTCGGAGGAAACACCATATATTTT. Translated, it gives CASSYWEGVGGNTIYF.

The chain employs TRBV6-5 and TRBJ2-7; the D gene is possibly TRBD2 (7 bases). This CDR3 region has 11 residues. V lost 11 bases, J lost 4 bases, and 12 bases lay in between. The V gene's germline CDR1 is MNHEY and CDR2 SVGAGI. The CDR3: CAGGGGYEQYF. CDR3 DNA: TGTGCCGGGGGAGGGGGGTACGAGCAGTACTTC.

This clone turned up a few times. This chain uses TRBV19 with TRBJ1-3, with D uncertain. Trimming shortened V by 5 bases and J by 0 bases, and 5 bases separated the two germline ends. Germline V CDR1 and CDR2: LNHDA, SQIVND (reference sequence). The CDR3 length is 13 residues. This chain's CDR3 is CASSGVSGNTIYF. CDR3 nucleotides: TGTGCCAGTAGTGGAGTCTCTGGAAACACCATATATTTT.

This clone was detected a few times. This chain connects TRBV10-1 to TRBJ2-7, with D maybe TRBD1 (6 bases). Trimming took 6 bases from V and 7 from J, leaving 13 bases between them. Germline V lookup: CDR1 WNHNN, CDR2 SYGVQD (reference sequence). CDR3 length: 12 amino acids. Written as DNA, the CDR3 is TGCGCCAGCAGCCATACAGGGCGAGAGCAGTACTTC. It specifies CASSHTGREQYF.

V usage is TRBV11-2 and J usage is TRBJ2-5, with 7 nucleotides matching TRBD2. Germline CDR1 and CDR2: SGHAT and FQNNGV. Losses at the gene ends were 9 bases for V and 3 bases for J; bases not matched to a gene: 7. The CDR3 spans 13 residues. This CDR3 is CARYRGEEETQYF. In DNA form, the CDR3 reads TGTGCCAGATATCGGGGGGAGGAAGAGACCCAGTACTTC.

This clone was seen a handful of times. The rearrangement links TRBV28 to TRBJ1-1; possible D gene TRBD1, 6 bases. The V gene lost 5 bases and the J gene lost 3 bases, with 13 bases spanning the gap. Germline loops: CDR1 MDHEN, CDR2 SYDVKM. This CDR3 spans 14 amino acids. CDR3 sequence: CASSAYREHTEAFF. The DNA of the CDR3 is TGTGCCAGCAGTGCATACAGGGAACACACTGAAGCTTTCTTT.

CDR3 DNA: TGCGCCAGCAGCCAAGTCGGTGGGAGAAGCTACGAGCAGTACTTC. This sequence encodes CASSQVGGRSYEQYF. This chain links TRBV4-1 with TRBJ2-7; D is perhaps TRBD2 (5 bases). The CDR3 sequence is 15 residues long. CDR1 MGHRA and CDR2 YSYEKL come from the germline V gene. The ends were cut back, 1 base at V and 3 bases at J, with 13 bases in the middle.

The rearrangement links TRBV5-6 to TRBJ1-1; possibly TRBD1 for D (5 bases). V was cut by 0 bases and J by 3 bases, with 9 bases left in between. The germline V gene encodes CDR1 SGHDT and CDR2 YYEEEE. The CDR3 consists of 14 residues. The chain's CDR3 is CASSLAGLDTEAFF. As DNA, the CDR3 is TGTGCCAGCAGCTTGGCAGGGCTGGACACTGAAGCTTTCTTT.

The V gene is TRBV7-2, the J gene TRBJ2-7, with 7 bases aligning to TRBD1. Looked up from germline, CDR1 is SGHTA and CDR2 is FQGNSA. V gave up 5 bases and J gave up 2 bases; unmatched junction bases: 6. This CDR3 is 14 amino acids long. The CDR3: CASSRPGQTYEQYF. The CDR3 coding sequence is TGTGCCAGCAGCCGTCCGGGACAGACCTACGAGCAGTACTTC. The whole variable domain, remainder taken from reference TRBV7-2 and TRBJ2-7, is GAGVSQSPSNKVTEKGKDVELRCDPISGHTALYWYRQSLGQGLEFLIYFQGNSAPDKSGLPSDRFSAERTGGSVSTLTIQRTQQEDSAVYLCASSRPGQTYEQYFGPGTRLTVT.

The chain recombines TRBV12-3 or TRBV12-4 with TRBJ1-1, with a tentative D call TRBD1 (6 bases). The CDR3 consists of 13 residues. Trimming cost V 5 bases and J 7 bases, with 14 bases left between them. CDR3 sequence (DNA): TGTGCCAGCAGTCCCGGGACACCTAATGAAGCTTTCTTT. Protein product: CASSPGTPNEAFF.